This is a list of T cell receptor beta chains from one sample in a study of T cell responses to AZD1222 COVID-19 vaccine. Only in-frame clones appear in the TCRdb table, and some are missing; sequencing was by immunoSEQ multiplex PCR. Of some 170,000 clones in the sample, roughly 91% are singletons; the top ten hold under 2%. The sequencing here drew on peripheral blood, taken on day 0 of AZD1222 vaccination. These receptor sequences come from an adult in good health. Both conserved end residues are part of each CDR3. The order of the fields is V gene, J gene, CDR3 protein.

>TRBV30|TRBJ1-1
CAAEGPEAFF
>TRBV11-3|TRBJ2-6
CASSPGQGGSGANVLTF
>TRBV18|TRBJ2-5
CASSPSGGLETQYF
>TRBV20-1|TRBJ2-5
CSALTQETQYF
>TRBV19|TRBJ2-2
CASSIVRTANTGELFF
>TRBV12-3/TRBV12-4|TRBJ1-2
CASSSPYYGYTF
>TRBV15|TRBJ2-2
CATSRDGFGGSQAGELFF
>TRBV11-2|TRBJ1-2
CASRRVGAGGYTF
>TRBV5-1|TRBJ1-2
CASSLDHTVSYGYTF
>TRBV18|TRBJ1-1
CASSPKGAGNTEAFF
>TRBV11-2|TRBJ1-5
CASSPKGGPENSNQPQHF
>TRBV6-5|TRBJ2-1
CASSYSGQGEFEQFF
>TRBV7-9|TRBJ2-1
CASSSSTGTSGGAGYNEQFF
>TRBV5-5|TRBJ1-5
CASSPRDRVGQPQHF
>TRBV4-2|TRBJ1-6
CASSQDTPGGGSNSPLHF
>TRBV6-5|TRBJ2-5
CASSTTGTGVETQYF
>TRBV5-5|TRBJ1-1
CASRRGQSDTEAFF
>TRBV6-2/TRBV6-3|TRBJ2-3
CASSPAGNTQYF
>TRBV6-5|TRBJ1-2
CASSPGSGNNYGYTF
>TRBV3-1/TRBV3-2|TRBJ1-1
CASSSPGQINTEAFF
>TRBV29-1|TRBJ1-1
CSVVNPATGWNTEAFF
>TRBV28|TRBJ1-1
CASLFQGNEAFF
>TRBV29-1|TRBJ1-1
CSVARGTQNTEAFF
>TRBV7-9|TRBJ1-3
CASSPTTGGDYSGNTIYF
>TRBV15|TRBJ2-4
CATSRDRSTGRVAKNIQYF